These 11 T cell receptor beta chains originate from one sample sequenced in a study of OX40 agonist ivuxolimab in advanced cancers. Produced via immunoSEQ multiplex PCR; TCRdb's table is partial and in-frame only. The table includes tens of thousands of clones, around 80% detected once. This sample comprised CD4+ or CD8+ T cells sorted from blood, obtained in a trial of the OX40 agonist ivuxolimab. These receptors originate from an adult with an advanced solid tumor such as melanoma, head and neck, liver or kidney cancer.

V gene TRBV7-9 combines with J gene TRBJ1-1; D is uncertain. This CDR3 has 12 residues. The V gene's germline CDR1 is SEHNR and CDR2 FQNEAQ (reference sequence). V shed 3 bases and J shed 0 bases, with 2 bases lying between them. CDR3 region: CASSLVNTEAFF. As DNA, the CDR3 is TGTGCCAGCAGCTTGGTGAACACTGAAGCTTTCTTT.

CDR3 sequence (DNA): TGTGCCAGCCTCTCCGGGCATGGCTACACCTTC. It codes for CASLSGHGYTF. The chain employs TRBV6-6 and TRBJ1-2, with D unclear. This CDR3 is 11 amino acids long. CDR1 and CDR2 from the germline V gene are MNHNY and SVGAGI (reference sequence). V shed 8 bases and J shed 6 bases, with 10 bases lying between them.

This rearrangement joins TRBV11-3 to TRBJ1-1, with D unclear. CDR1 is SGHNT, CDR2 YENEEA, per germline. This CDR3 spans 13 amino acids. With 1 base removed from V and 1 base from J, the gap between germline ends came to 4 bases. CDR3 loop: CASSLGGNTEAFF. CDR3 nucleotide sequence: TGTGCCAGCAGCTTAGGTGGGAACACTGAAGCTTTCTTT. The whole variable domain, remainder taken from reference TRBV11-3 and TRBJ1-1, is EAGVVQSPRYKIIEKKQPVAFWCNPISGHNTLYWYLQNLGQGPELLIRYENEEAVDDSQLPKDRFSAERLKGVDSTLKIQPAELGDSAVYLCASSLGGNTEAFFGQGTRLTVV.

Written as DNA, the CDR3 is TGCGCCAGCAGCTTGGGATCCTACAATGAGCAGTTCTTC. Amino acids: CASSLGSYNEQFF. The chain links TRBV5-1 to TRBJ2-1; D is ambiguous. Germline V gene lookup returns CDR1 SGHRS and CDR2 YFSETQ. Trimming removed 0 bases from V and 1 base from J, with 2 bases in between. The CDR3 totals 13 residues.

The genes are TRBV29-1 and TRBJ2-7; possibly TRBD1 for D (6 bases). CDR3 length: 13 amino acids. V was shortened by 7 bases and J by 2 bases, with 15 bases between the two germline ends. Germline CDR1 reads SQVTM; CDR2 reads ANQGSEA. The CDR3 loop reads CSARRQDTYEQYF. CDR3 sequence (DNA): TGCAGCGCCCGTCGACAGGACACCTACGAGCAGTACTTC.

This chain connects TRBV5-1 to TRBJ2-7, with 15 bases matching TRBD2. The J segment lost 7 bases and the V segment lost 4 bases, leaving 12 bases of the junction unmatched. The germline V gene has CDR1 SGHRS and CDR2 YFSETQ. The CDR3 length is 17 residues. CDR3 DNA sequence: TGCGCCAGCAGCCCGGGACTAGCGGGAGGCGGTTTCGAAGAGCAGTACTTC. It translates to CASSPGLAGGGFEEQYF.

The gene calls are TRBV5-4 and TRBJ2-7; D unclear. The CDR3 sequence is 14 residues long. CDR1 and CDR2 from the germline V gene are SGHNT and YYREEE (reference sequence). The V and J ends lost 5 bases and 2 bases respectively, with 14 bases between them. For the CDR3, the DNA is TGTGCCAGCAGATCGGACGGTGGCCCCTACGAGCAGTACTTC. This translates into CASRSDGGPYEQYF.

The rearrangement links TRBV11-2 to TRBJ2-7, with 10 bases identical to TRBD2. Germline V lookup: CDR1 SGHAT, CDR2 FQNNGV. V lost 3 bases and J lost 8; bases outside the gene matches: 19. The length of the CDR3 is 18 residues. In DNA, the CDR3 is TGTGCCAGCAGCTTGCGGAGCGGGGGGGCCCTAGTCCCTACGCAGCAGTACTTC. Its protein product is CASSLRSGGALVPTQQYF.

The V call is TRBV7-8, the J call TRBJ2-3; a weak D match, TRBD2 (6 bases). The V end was cut by 1 base, the J end by 3 bases, with 8 bases between. The CDR3 runs to 14 residues. From germline, CDR1 is SGHVS and CDR2 FQNEAQ. CDR3 amino acids: CASSLVEGTDTQYF. In DNA, the CDR3 is TGTGCCAGCAGCTTAGTGGAGGGGACAGATACGCAGTATTTT.

The rearrangement uses TRBV2 and TRBJ2-5; 9 bases match TRBD1. Germline V CDR1 and CDR2: SNHLY, FYNNEI. This CDR3 region has 13 residues. The junction had 5 bases not matched to a gene; V was cut back by 7 bases and J by 5 bases. DNA for the CDR3: TGTGCCAGCACCCGTGACAGGGGGGAGACCCAGTACTTC. This gives the protein CASTRDRGETQYF.

The V call is TRBV6-1, the J call TRBJ2-7; 12 nucleotides align to TRBD2. The CDR3 sequence is 16 residues long. Trimming at V came to 1 base and at J to 4 bases, leaving 5 bases not matched to a gene. Per germline, CDR1 MNHNS and CDR2 SASEGT. CDR3 loop: CASSEGLAGVGYEQYF. The CDR3 DNA is TGTGCCAGCAGTGAAGGACTAGCGGGAGTAGGTTACGAGCAGTACTTC.